This T cell receptor (beta chain) was recovered during a study of T cells in localized non-small cell lung cancer. Generated by immunoSEQ multiplex PCR, the TCRdb table keeps only in-frame clones and is missing some. The repertoire consists of 4,000 or so clones, with about 31% occurring once and the leading ten covering more than 9%. The CDR3 contains 14 residues. The trim removed 2 bases at V and 5 bases at J, leaving 4 bases unmatched. Looked up from germline, CDR1 is GTSNPN and CDR2 is SVGIG (reference sequence). Points from the study as a whole: Among the tissues sampled, uninvolved adjacent lung had the highest T cell clonality, above tumor. Heterogeneity is still possible, as just one tumor region was sequenced. The study detected a median roughly 57 of the top 100 tumor clones in adjacent lung.

Turning to this clone: The antigen remains undetermined.

The V gene is TRBV30, the J gene TRBJ1-3, with 9 nucleotides matching TRBD1. The receptor was isolated from an older male donor with stage III lung adenocarcinoma. The source material was normal lung tissue next to the tumor, sampled before any cancer treatment. In nucleotides, the CDR3 is TGTGCCTGGAGTATGGGACAGGGTCGAAACACCATATATTTT. The encoded protein is CAWSMGQGRNTIYF.